In its sample, the clone carrying this T cell receptor (beta chain) was seen many times. Antigen unknown. TCR cDNA was made by 5'RACE template switching, adding a universal primer site and UMIs. TCRdb called the 5' RACE reads again in MiXCR, with one record for every CDR3 protein. This repertoire shows approximately 240,000 distinct CDR3 sequences, roughly 3.5% found once; its top ten account for about a fifth. These data are taken from a study of T cells after yellow fever vaccination. The wider study: Low-cell-number fractions were prepared with SMART-Seq v4 Ultra Low Input. Notes on the study in general: FACS-sorted repertoires could contain abundant clonotypes contaminating from the bulk population. Primary-vaccination clones mostly resurfaced post-booster (nearly 97% CD4, 75% to 90% CD8).

CDR3 length: 12 amino acids. V shed 1 base and J shed 6 bases, with 4 bases lying between them. The V and J genes are TRBV12-3 or TRBV12-4 and TRBJ1-5; D gene uncertain. This specimen was PBMCs, taken 15 days after the yellow fever booster vaccination. This TCR was recovered from a man aged 18-30 years who received the YFV17D yellow fever vaccine. The CDR3 is CASSLESQPQHF. Written as DNA, the CDR3 is TGTGCCAGCAGTTTAGAGTCTCAGCCCCAGCATTTT.